A selection of T cell receptor beta chains follows, all from one sample in a study of T cell changes during pregnancy in multiple sclerosis. Measured with immunoSEQ multiplex PCR; TCRdb has only the in-frame clones, and not every one. The repertoire holds some 46,000 clones, with around 94% as singletons. Sequencing used peripheral blood. The receptors come from a female donor with multiple sclerosis, enrolled in a pregnancy study. The CDR3 runs from the conserved cysteine through the conserved F or W. D genes are given only for firm matches. Expanded clones are given a class, and other clones once, few, many or no size at all.

>TRBD1|NA|TRBV11-2|TRBJ2-1
TGTGCCAGCAGCTGGACCGGGACAGGGCTCAATGAGCAGTTCTTC
CASSWTGTGLNEQFF
>NA|NA|TRBV21-1|TRBJ2-2
TGTGCCAGCAGCAAAGTTGTCAGGGTAGCGAACACCGGGGAGCTGTTTTTT
CASSKVVRVANTGELFF
>NA|NA|TRBV9|TRBJ2-2
TGTGCCAGCAGCGTAGATTGGAGGGTAGGGGAGCTGTTTTTT
CASSVDWRVGELFF
>TRBD2|NA|TRBV7-9|TRBJ2-1
TGTGCCAGCAGCCCTTCTCTAGCGGGAGGGCCACGGGACAATGAGCAGTTCTTC
CASSPSLAGGPRDNEQFF
>NA|once|TRBV10-3|TRBJ1-2
TGTGCCATCAGTGAGTCGTGGCCCAGCTATGGCTACACCTTC
CAISESWPSYGYTF
>NA|NA|TRBV10-3|TRBJ2-2
TGTGCCATCAGTGACCGGGATCCGAACACCGGGGAGCTGTTTTTT
CAISDRDPNTGELFF
>TRBD1|once|TRBV6-6|TRBJ1-4
TGTGCCAGCAGTTACCTCGGACAGGGGGGGGAAAAACTGTTTTTT
CASSYLGQGGEKLFF
>NA|NA|TRBV19|TRBJ1-4
TGTGCCAGTAGTATAATTCACAGCCCCATTACTAATGAAAAACTGTTTTTT
CASSIIHSPITNEKLFF
>TRBD1|NA|TRBV10-1|TRBJ2-2
TGCGCCAGTAAGGACAGGGACGGCACCGGGGAGCTGTTTTTT
CASKDRDGTGELFF
>TRBD2|NA|TRBV5-6|TRBJ2-6
TGTGCCAGCAGAACGCTAGCGGAGCTCATACCTGGGGCCAACGTCCTGACTTTC
CASRTLAELIPGANVLTF
>NA|once|TRBV6-1|TRBJ2-6
TGTGCCAGCAGTGATGAGGTGAGCTCTGGGGCCAACGTCCTGACTTTC
CASSDEVSSGANVLTF
>NA|NA|TRBV18|TRBJ1-1
TGTGCCAGCTCACCCGCGGGCGACCCTGAAGCTTTCTTT
CASSPAGDPEAFF
>NA|NA|TRBV7-8|TRBJ2-4
TGTGCCAGCAGCTTAGAACCCATAGGGCACATTCAGTACTTC
CASSLEPIGHIQYF
>NA|NA|TRBV6-4|TRBJ2-2
TGTGCCAGCAGTGAGAATAGCGCCACCGGGGAGCTGTTTTTT
CASSENSATGELFF
>TRBD2|NA|TRBV28|TRBJ2-5
TGTGCCAGCAGGCGGGGACTAGCGGGACAAGAGACCCAGTACTTC
CASRRGLAGQETQYF
>TRBD2|few|TRBV7-9|TRBJ2-7
TGTGCCAGCAGCTCCCTCGGACTAGCCTCCCCGGAAGAGCAGTACTTC
CASSSLGLASPEEQYF
>NA|NA|TRBV5-1|TRBJ2-5
TGCGCCAGCAGCTTTGGGGGGCAAGAGACCCAGTACTTC
CASSFGGQETQYF
>NA|once|TRBV18|TRBJ1-3
TGTGCCAGCTCACCACAGGGAAACTCTGGAAACACCATATATTTT
CASSPQGNSGNTIYF
>TRBD2|NA|TRBV11-3|TRBJ2-3
TGTGCCAGCAGCCCGGGGGGGAAACCTGGAGATACGCAGTATTTT
CASSPGGKPGDTQYF
>NA|NA|TRBV5-4|TRBJ1-1
TGTGCCAGCAGCTTCAGGGAGGGCTCGAACACTGAAGCTTTCTTT
CASSFREGSNTEAFF
>NA|NA|TRBV11-2|TRBJ2-7
TGTGCCAGCAGCTTCTCAGCGGACGAGCAGTACTTC
CASSFSADEQYF
>TRBD1|NA|TRBV18|TRBJ2-1
TGTGCCAGCTCACGGGGGTTGACAGGGGAGACCGGCAATGAGCAGTTCTTC
CASSRGLTGETGNEQFF
>NA|few|TRBV7-2|TRBJ1-1
TGTGCCAGCAGCTTAGCGCAAAGCACTGAAGCTTTCTTT
CASSLAQSTEAFF
>TRBD2|NA|TRBV11-2|TRBJ2-7
TGTGCCAGCAGCTTGACTAGCGGACTCTCAGGCGAGCAGTACTTC
CASSLTSGLSGEQYF
>NA|NA|TRBV14|TRBJ1-5
TGTGCCAGCAGTCTGGACGGACATAGCAATCAGCCCCAGCATTTT
CASSLDGHSNQPQHF
>NA|NA|TRBV11-2|TRBJ1-2
TGTGCCAGCAGCCTCTCCCTACTGGGCTACACCTTC
CASSLSLLGYTF
>NA|NA|TRBV7-2|TRBJ2-2
TGTGCCAGCAGCCCTCAGGGGTCCGACACCGGGGAGCTGTTTTTT
CASSPQGSDTGELFF
>NA|NA|TRBV4-1|TRBJ1-4
TGCGCCAGCAGACAAGGCTGGGCGGGAGGTGAAAAACTGTTTTTT
CASRQGWAGGEKLFF
>NA|NA|TRBV7-2|TRBJ2-3
TGTGCCAGCAGCTTCCGGGGATCTCCGGATACGCAGTATTTT
CASSFRGSPDTQYF
>NA|once|TRBV9|TRBJ1-5
TGTGCCAGCAGCTCCCGACGACTAGACAGGCAGCCCCAGCATTTT
CASSSRRLDRQPQHF
>NA|NA|TRBV5-1|TRBJ2-3
TGCGCCAGCAGACCCCCCCAGAGCACAGATACGCAGTATTTT
CASRPPQSTDTQYF
>TRBD1|NA|TRBV5-1|TRBJ2-1
TGCGCCAGCAGCACCGGACAGGGGGGGTTCAATGAGCAGTTCTTC
CASSTGQGGFNEQFF
>TRBD2|NA|TRBV27|TRBJ2-3
TGTGCCATTCGGGGGGGCAGAGGGACAGATACGCAGTATTTT
CAIRGGRGTDTQYF
>NA|NA|TRBV6-5|TRBJ1-2
TGTGCCAGCAGAATTACAGGGTCGGACTATGGCTACACCTTC
CASRITGSDYGYTF
>TRBD2|NA|TRBV5-1|TRBJ2-1
TGCGCCAGCAGCTCCCTAGCGGGACGATACAATGAGCAGTTCTTC
CASSSLAGRYNEQFF
>NA|NA|TRBV18|TRBJ2-3
TGTGCCAGCTCGTCCCGGCCCGCCTGGGGCACAGATACGCAGTATTTT
CASSSRPAWGTDTQYF
>NA|once|TRBV2|TRBJ1-5
TGTGCCAGCAGTGACAGGGTAGTAGATCAGCCCCAGCATTTT
CASSDRVVDQPQHF
>TRBD2|NA|TRBV10-3|TRBJ2-1
TGTGCCATCAGTGAGCCCGGGACTAGTCGACAAGAGCAGTTCTTC
CAISEPGTSRQEQFF
>NA|NA|TRBV28|TRBJ2-7
TGTGCCAGCAGTTTCAACTACGAGCAGTACTTC
CASSFNYEQYF
>TRBD1|NA|TRBV11-2|TRBJ2-7
TGTGCCAGCAGCAAAGACAGGGGGCTATTACTCGAGCAGTACTTC
CASSKDRGLLLEQYF
>NA|NA|TRBV19|TRBJ2-7
TGTGCCAGTAGCCTGGGATTGGAGCAGTACTTC
CASSLGLEQYF
>TRBD1|once|TRBV19|TRBJ1-2
TGTGCCAGTAGCGCGGACAGGGGGAGGAATGGCTACACCTTC
CASSADRGRNGYTF
>NA|NA|TRBV28|TRBJ1-5
TGTGCCAGCAGTCGTTACGAGTCCGCGTTTAGCAATCAGCCCCAGCATTTT
CASSRYESAFSNQPQHF
>NA|NA|TRBV5-4|TRBJ2-2
TGTGCCAGCAGCTCCGGGAGCGGGAACACCGGGGAGCTGTTTTTT
CASSSGSGNTGELFF
>NA|once|TRBV27|TRBJ2-1
TGTGCCAGCAGTTTTTGGGGACGGCAGTTCTTC
CASSFWGRQFF
>NA|NA|TRBV10-3|TRBJ2-7
TGTGCCATCAGCGGGAACTTAGGACTGGAAAGCGAGCAGTACTTC
CAISGNLGLESEQYF
>TRBD1|NA|TRBV6-1|TRBJ2-1
TGTGCCAGCAGTGGTACCGGGACAGGGCGAGACAATGAGCAGTTCTTC
CASSGTGTGRDNEQFF
>TRBD2|NA|TRBV6-4|TRBJ2-1
TGTGCCAGCAGCCTAGCGGGTGGCTACAATGAGCAGTTCTTC
CASSLAGGYNEQFF
>NA|NA|TRBV7-8|TRBJ1-2
TGTGCCAGCAGCTTAGACGGGACACCCTATGGCTACACCTTC
CASSLDGTPYGYTF
>TRBD2|NA|TRBV7-2|TRBJ2-3
TGTGCCAGCAGCGGAGGACTAGCGGGAGGGTCAGATACGCAGTATTTT
CASSGGLAGGSDTQYF
>NA|once|TRBV28|TRBJ1-5
TGTGCCAGCAGTTCAAACCCAGATTACACCAATCAGCCCCAGCATTTT
CASSSNPDYTNQPQHF
>NA|NA|TRBV28|TRBJ1-4
TGTGCCAGCAGTTTGGACCCAACGACTGAAAAACTGTTTTTT
CASSLDPTTEKLFF
>TRBD2|NA|TRBV5-1|TRBJ2-7
TGCGCCAGCAGCTTGGAAGGCGGGAGGTCCGAGCAGTACTTC
CASSLEGGRSEQYF
>TRBD2|NA|TRBV7-6|TRBJ2-3
TGTGCCAGCAGCCAACCAGCGGGAGCCCTCACAGATACGCAGTATTTT
CASSQPAGALTDTQYF
>NA|NA|TRBV7-2|TRBJ2-5
TGTGCCAGCAGCTTATTAGAGACCCAGTACTTC
CASSLLETQYF
>NA|NA|TRBV21-1|TRBJ2-7
TGTGCCAGCAGCAAAGAGAAGAACCCCCGACCCTGCGAGCAGTACTTC
CASSKEKNPRPCEQYF
>NA|NA|TRBV2|TRBJ2-5
TGTGCCAGCAGTGTGGGTAGCGCGGAGACCCAGTACTTC
CASSVGSAETQYF
>NA|NA|TRBV19|TRBJ2-6
TGTGCCAGTAGAGCCCTAAGACAAGGGTTCGGTGGGGCCAACGTCCTGACTTTC
CASRALRQGFGGANVLTF
>NA|NA|TRBV7-9|TRBJ2-7
TGTGCCAGCAGCCCTGCCACATACGAGCAGTACTTC
CASSPATYEQYF